The source of this T cell receptor (beta chain) is a study of blood T cell repertoires in COVID-19. Study background: Whether acute or convalescent, the COVID-19 samples came from the United States, Italy and Spain.

Assay used: immunoSEQ multiplex PCR; TCRdb lists only in-frame clones, some missing. The data contain tens of thousands of clones, about 88% of them singletons. Trimming cost V 8 bases and J 0 bases; bases outside gene matches: 12. The V gene's germline CDR1 is SQVTM and CDR2 ANQGSEA. The CDR3 spans 17 residues. The specimen sequenced was peripheral blood. The sequence was collected from a woman between 45 and 60 years old with active COVID-19. The chain carries TRBV29-1 and TRBJ2-1; TRBD2 matches at 11 bases. The CDR3 protein is CSLLGASGRSSYNEQFF. Written as DNA, the CDR3 is TGCAGCCTTTTAGGGGCTAGCGGGAGGTCCTCCTACAATGAGCAGTTCTTC.